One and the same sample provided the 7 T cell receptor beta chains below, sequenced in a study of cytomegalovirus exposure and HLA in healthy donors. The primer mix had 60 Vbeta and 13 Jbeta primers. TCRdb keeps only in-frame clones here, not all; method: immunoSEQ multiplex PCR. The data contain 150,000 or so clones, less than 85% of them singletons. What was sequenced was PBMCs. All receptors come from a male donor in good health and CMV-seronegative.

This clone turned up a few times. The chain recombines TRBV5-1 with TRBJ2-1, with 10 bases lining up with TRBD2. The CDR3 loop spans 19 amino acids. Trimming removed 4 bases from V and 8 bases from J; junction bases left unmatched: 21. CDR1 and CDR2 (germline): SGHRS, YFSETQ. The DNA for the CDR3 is TGCGCCAGCAGCGCCGCCGGGACTAGCGTAATGGGGTCCGCGTATGAGCAGTTCTTC. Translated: CASSAAGTSVMGSAYEQFF.

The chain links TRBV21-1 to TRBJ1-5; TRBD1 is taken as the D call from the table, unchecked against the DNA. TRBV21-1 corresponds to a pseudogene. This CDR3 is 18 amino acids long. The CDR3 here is CASSKERGQGAFNQPQHF. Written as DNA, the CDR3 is TGTGCCAGCAGCAAAGAACGAGGACAGGGGGCCTTCAATCAGCCCCAGCATTTT.

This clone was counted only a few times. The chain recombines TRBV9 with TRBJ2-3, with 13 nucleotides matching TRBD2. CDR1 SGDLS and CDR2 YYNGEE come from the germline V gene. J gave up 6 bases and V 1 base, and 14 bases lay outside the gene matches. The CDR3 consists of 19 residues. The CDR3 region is CASSVRAGTSGTLPDTQYF. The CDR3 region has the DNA TGTGCCAGCAGCGTAAGAGCCGGGACTAGCGGGACCCTCCCCGATACGCAGTATTTT.

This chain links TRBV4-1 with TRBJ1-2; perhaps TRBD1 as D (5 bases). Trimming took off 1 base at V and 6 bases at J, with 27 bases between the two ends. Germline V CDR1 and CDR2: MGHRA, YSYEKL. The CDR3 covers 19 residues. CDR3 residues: CASSQARSGVGGRENGYTF. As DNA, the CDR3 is TGCGCCAGCAGCCAAGCCCGGAGCGGGGTGGGGGGGAGGGAGAATGGCTACACCTTC.

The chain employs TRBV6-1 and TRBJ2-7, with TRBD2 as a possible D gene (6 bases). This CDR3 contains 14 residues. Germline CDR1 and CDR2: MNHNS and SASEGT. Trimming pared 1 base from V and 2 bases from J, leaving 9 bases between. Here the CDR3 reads CASSEVGTPYEQYF. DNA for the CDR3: TGTGCCAGCAGTGAAGTTGGGACTCCCTACGAGCAGTACTTC.

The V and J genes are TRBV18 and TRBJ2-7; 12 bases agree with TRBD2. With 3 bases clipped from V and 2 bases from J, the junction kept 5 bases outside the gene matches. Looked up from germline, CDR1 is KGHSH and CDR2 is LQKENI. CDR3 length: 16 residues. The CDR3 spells CASSPNLAGGTYEQYF. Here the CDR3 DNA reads TGTGCCAGCTCACCGAATCTAGCGGGGGGGACCTACGAGCAGTACTTC.

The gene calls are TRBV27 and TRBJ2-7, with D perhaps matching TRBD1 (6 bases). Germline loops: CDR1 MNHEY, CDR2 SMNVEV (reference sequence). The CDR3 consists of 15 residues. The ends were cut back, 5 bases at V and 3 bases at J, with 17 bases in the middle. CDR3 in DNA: TGTGCCAGCAGTATTACGGGACACCCATTCTACGAGCAGTACTTC. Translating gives CASSITGHPFYEQYF.